Listed below are T cell receptor beta chains from one sample, sequenced in a study of OX40 agonist ivuxolimab in advanced cancers. Clones were sequenced by immunoSEQ multiplex PCR, and TCRdb holds only the in-frame ones, with some missing. The sample has tens of thousands of clones, roughly 85% seen once. The source was CD4+ or CD8+ T cells sorted from blood, collected in a trial of the OX40 agonist ivuxolimab. These TCRs come from an adult with an advanced solid tumor such as melanoma, head and neck, liver or kidney cancer. Both conserved end residues are part of each CDR3. The D gene is left open where the match is weak. Only part of the rows carry a size: once, few, many, or a class if the clone is expanded.

v_gene	j_gene	abundance	d_gene	CDR3nt	CDR3aa
TRBV5-6	TRBJ2-3	-	-	TGTGCCAGCAGGTTGGGCGGGGCAGATACGCAGTATTTT	CASRLGGADTQYF
TRBV6-1	TRBJ1-1	-	-	TGTGCCAGCAGTGTACTCGACAAGAACTTAAACACTGAAGCTTTCTTT	CASSVLDKNLNTEAFF
TRBV5-1	TRBJ2-2	-	-	TGCGCCAGCAGCTTTTCGGACACCGGGGAGCTGTTTTTT	CASSFSDTGELFF
TRBV5-1	TRBJ1-4	-	TRBD1	TGCGCCAGCAGCCCCGGGGACAGACCAAATGAAAAACTGTTTTTT	CASSPGDRPNEKLFF
TRBV5-5	TRBJ2-3	once	-	TGTGCCAGCAGCAGGGACTCTCTTAGCACAGATACGCAGTATTTT	CASSRDSLSTDTQYF
TRBV6-1	TRBJ1-2	-	-	TGTGCCAGCAGTTATACTAACTATGGCTACACCTTC	CASSYTNYGYTF
TRBV6-5	TRBJ1-5	-	-	TGTGCCAGCGTAGGGAAGGGGACTCAGCCCCAGCATTTT	CASVGKGTQPQHF
TRBV5-1	TRBJ2-3	-	-	TGCGCCAGCAGCTTGCTTGTAGGAACAGATACGCAGTATTTT	CASSLLVGTDTQYF
TRBV18	TRBJ2-1	-	TRBD2	TGTGCCAGCTCACCAGGGACTAGCGGAGGGAACAATGAGCAGTTCTTC	CASSPGTSGGNNEQFF
TRBV2	TRBJ2-3	few	TRBD1	TGTGCCAGCAGCCAAACCGGGACAGGGACAGATACGCAGTATTTT	CASSQTGTGTDTQYF
TRBV5-1	TRBJ2-1	once	TRBD2	TGCGCCAGCAGCCTAATCCCAACTAGCGGGGACCATGAGCAGTTCTTC	CASSLIPTSGDHEQFF
TRBV7-6	TRBJ1-4	-	-	TGTGCCAGCAGCAAGATGGCAACTAATGAAAAACTGGTTTTT	CASSKMATNEKLVF
TRBV6-6	TRBJ2-1	once	-	TGTGCCAGCAGTTACTCGTATTTGAACAATGAGCAGTTCTTC	CASSYSYLNNEQFF
TRBV29-1	TRBJ1-2	-	-	TGCAGCGTTGCCCCCAGGGAGAACTATGGCTACACCTTC	CSVAPRENYGYTF
TRBV12-2	TRBJ2-4	few	-	TGTGCAAGTCGCTTAGCGAACCACGAGAATGCCAAAAACATTCAGTACTTC	CASRLANHENAKNIQYF
TRBV5-6	TRBJ1-2	-	-	TGTGCCAGCAGCTTGGAAGATGGCTACACCTTC	CASSLEDGYTF
TRBV27	TRBJ2-7	-	-	TGTGCCAGCAGATACGAGCAGTACTTC	CASRYEQYF
TRBV4-1	TRBJ2-1	-	TRBD2	TGCGCCAGCAGCCAGTCCCTTAGCGGGTCCTACTCCTACAATGAGCAGTTCTTC	CASSQSLSGSYSYNEQFF
TRBV7-9	TRBJ2-1	-	-	TGTGCCAGCAGCTTAAGGGGGGAGACCTACAATGAGCAGTTCTTC	CASSLRGETYNEQFF
TRBV29-1	TRBJ1-2	-	-	TGCAGCGTTGACACGAGACAAGGCGGAGGCTACACCTTC	CSVDTRQGGGYTF
TRBV28	TRBJ1-4	-	-	TGTGCCAGCAGCCCCCTACCGGGTCGAGGGAATGAAAAACTGTTTTTT	CASSPLPGRGNEKLFF
TRBV5-1	TRBJ2-2	-	TRBD1	TGCGCCAGCAGCCGGGACAGGGGGCCGGCCGGGGAGCTGTTTTTT	CASSRDRGPAGELFF
TRBV29-1	TRBJ2-7	-	-	TGCAGCGCGATGCTGGAGGGGGCCCAAGGGAAGCAGTACTTC	CSAMLEGAQGKQYF
TRBV30	TRBJ1-6	-	-	TGTGCCTGCAGGGGAGACAGCTCCTATAATTCACCCCTCCACTTT	CACRGDSSYNSPLHF
TRBV7-9	TRBJ2-2	few	-	TGTGCCAGCAGCTTAGTCGCGGTAAACACCGGGGAGCTGTTTTTT	CASSLVAVNTGELFF
TRBV5-1	TRBJ2-5	-	TRBD2	TGCGCCAGCAGCTTGAGCGGCGGGGGGGAGGAGACCCAGTACTTC	CASSLSGGGEETQYF
TRBV27	TRBJ1-5	-	-	TGTGCCAGCAGTTTTCCCGGACCTAATCAGCCCCAGCATTTT	CASSFPGPNQPQHF
TRBV10-2	TRBJ2-1	-	-	TGCGCCAGCAGTGAGAGGCTAGCCAGGGCCAATGAGCAGTTCTTC	CASSERLARANEQFF